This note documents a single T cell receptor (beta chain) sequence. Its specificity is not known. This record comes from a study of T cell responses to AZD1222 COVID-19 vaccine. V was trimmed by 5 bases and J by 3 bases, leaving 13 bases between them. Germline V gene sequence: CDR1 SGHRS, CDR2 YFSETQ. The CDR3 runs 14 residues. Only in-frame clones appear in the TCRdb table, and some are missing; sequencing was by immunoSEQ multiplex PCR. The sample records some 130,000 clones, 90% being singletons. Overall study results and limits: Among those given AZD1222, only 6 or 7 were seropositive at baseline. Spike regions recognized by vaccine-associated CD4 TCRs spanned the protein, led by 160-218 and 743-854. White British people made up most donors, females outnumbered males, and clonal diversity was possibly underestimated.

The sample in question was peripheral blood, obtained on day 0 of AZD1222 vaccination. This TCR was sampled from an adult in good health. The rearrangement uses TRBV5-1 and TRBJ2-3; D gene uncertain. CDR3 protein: CASSSPPHTDTQYF. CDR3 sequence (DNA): TGCGCCAGCAGTTCCCCACCCCATACAGATACGCAGTATTTT. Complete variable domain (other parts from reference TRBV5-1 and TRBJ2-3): KAGVTQTPRYLIKTRGQQVTLSCSPISGHRSVSWYQQTPGQGLQFLFEYFSETQRNKGNFPGRFSGRQFSNSRSEMNVSTLELGDSALYLCASSSPPHTDTQYFGPGTRLTVL.